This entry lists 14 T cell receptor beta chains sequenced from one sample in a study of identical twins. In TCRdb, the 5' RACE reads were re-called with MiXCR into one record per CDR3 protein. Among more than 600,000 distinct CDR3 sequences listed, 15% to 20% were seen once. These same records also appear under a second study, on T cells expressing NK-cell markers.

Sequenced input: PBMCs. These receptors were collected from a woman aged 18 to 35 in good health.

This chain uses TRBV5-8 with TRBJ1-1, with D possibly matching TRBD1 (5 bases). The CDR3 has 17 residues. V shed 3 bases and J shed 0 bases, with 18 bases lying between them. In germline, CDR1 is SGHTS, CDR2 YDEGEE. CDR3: CASSSWEGRGLNTEAFF. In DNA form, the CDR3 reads TGTGCCAGCAGCTCCTGGGAGGGGAGAGGACTGAACACTGAAGCTTTCTTT. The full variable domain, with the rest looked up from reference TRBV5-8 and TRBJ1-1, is EAGVTQSPTHLIKTRGQQATLRCSPISGHTSVYWYQQALGLGLQFLLWYDEGEERNRGNFPPRFSGRQFPNYSSELNVNALELEDSALYLCASSSWEGRGLNTEAFFGQGTRLTVV.

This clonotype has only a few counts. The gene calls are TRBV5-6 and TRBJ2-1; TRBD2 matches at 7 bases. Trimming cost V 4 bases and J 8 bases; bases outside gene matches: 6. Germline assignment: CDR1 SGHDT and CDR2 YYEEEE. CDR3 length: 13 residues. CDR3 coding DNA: TGTGCCAGCAGCCAGACTAGCCCCGATGAGCAGTTCTTC. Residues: CASSQTSPDEQFF.

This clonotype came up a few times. CDR3 protein: CASSFATGTYEQYF. The CDR3 nucleotides are TGCGCCAGCAGCTTTGCCACCGGGACTTACGAGCAGTACTTC. This sequence joins TRBV5-1 and TRBJ2-7, with D maybe TRBD2 (6 bases). Germline V gene lookup returns CDR1 SGHRS and CDR2 YFSETQ. This CDR3 has 14 amino acids. V was trimmed by 2 bases and J by 4 bases, leaving 13 bases between them.

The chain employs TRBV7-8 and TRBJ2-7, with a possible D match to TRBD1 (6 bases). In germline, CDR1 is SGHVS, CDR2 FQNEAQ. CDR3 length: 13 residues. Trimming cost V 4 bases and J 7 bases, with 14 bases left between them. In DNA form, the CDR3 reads TGTGCCAGCAGCTATCGAAACAGGGAAGAGCAGTACTTC. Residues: CASSYRNREEQYF.

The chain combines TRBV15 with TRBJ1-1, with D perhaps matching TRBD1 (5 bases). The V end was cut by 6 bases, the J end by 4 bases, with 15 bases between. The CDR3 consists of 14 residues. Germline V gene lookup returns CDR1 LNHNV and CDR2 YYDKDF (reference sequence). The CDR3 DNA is TGTGCCACCAGACCCCGGCAGGGCGCCACTGAAGCTTTCTTT. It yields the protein CATRPRQGATEAFF. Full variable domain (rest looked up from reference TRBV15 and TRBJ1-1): DAMVIQNPRYQVTQFGKPVTLSCSQTLNHNVMYWYQQKSSQAPKLLFHYYDKDFNNEADTPDNFQSRRPNTSFCFLDIRSPGLGDTAMYLCATRPRQGATEAFFGQGTRLTVV.

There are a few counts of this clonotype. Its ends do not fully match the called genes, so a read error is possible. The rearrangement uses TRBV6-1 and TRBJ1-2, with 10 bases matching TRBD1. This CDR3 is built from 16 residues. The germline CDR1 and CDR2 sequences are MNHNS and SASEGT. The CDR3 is CASRRRRPGQGFGHTF. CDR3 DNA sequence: TGTGCCAGCAGGAGACGCAGGCCGGGACAGGGGTTTGGCCACACCTTC.

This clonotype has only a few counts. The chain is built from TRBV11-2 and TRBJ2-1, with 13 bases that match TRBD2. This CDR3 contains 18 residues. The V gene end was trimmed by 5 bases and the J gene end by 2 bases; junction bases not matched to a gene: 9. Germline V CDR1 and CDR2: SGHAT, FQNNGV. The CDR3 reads CASSTPGLAGRPYNEQFF. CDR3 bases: TGTGCCAGCAGCACACCGGGACTAGCGGGGAGACCCTACAATGAGCAGTTCTTC. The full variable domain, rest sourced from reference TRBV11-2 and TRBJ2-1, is EAGVAQSPRYKIIEKRQSVAFWCNPISGHATLYWYQQILGQGPKLLIQFQNNGVVDDSQLPKDRFSAERLKGVDSTLKIQPAKLEDSAVYLCASSTPGLAGRPYNEQFFGPGTRLTVL.

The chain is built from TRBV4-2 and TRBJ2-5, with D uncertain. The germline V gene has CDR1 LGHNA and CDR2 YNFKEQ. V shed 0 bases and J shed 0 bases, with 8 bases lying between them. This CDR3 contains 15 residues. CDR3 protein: CASSQDRTHQETQYF. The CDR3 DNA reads TGTGCCAGCAGCCAAGATCGGACCCACCAAGAGACCCAGTACTTC.

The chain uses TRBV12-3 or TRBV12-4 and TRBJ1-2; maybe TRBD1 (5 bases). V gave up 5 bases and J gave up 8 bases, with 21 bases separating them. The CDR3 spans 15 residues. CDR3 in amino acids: CASSPLEAQGGGYTF. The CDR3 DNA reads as TGTGCCAGCAGTCCCCTTGAGGCGCAGGGTGGAGGCTACACCTTC.

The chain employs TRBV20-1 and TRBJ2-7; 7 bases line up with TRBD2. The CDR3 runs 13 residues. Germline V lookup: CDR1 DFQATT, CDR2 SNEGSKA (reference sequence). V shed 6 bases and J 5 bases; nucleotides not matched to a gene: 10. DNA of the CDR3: TGCAGTGCAGGGGCTAGCGGTTTGAACGAGCAGTACTTC. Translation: CSAGASGLNEQYF.

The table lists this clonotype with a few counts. The CDR3 spells CASRDGHQETQYF. The CDR3 DNA follows: TGTGCCAGCAGAGACGGGCACCAAGAGACCCAGTACTTC. The V call is TRBV12-3 or TRBV12-4, the J call TRBJ2-5, with unresolved D. V was pared by 6 bases and J by 0 bases, with 8 bases between. The CDR3 is 13 residues long.

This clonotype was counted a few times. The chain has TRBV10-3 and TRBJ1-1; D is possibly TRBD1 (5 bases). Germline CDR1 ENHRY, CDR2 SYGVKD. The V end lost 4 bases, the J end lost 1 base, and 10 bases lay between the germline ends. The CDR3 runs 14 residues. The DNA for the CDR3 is TGTGCCATCAGTGTCTCACAGGCGAACACTGAAGCTTTCTTT. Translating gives CAISVSQANTEAFF.

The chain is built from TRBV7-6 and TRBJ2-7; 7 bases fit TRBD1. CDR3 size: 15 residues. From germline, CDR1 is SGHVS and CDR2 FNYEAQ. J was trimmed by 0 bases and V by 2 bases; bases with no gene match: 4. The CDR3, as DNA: TGTGCCAGCAGCTTATCAGGGGACAGCTCCTACGAGCAGTACTTC. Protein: CASSLSGDSSYEQYF.

CDR3 coding DNA: TGTGCCAGCAGCTTGGGACGGGATGAGACCCAGTACTTC. Amino acids: CASSLGRDETQYF. The chain joins TRBV7-8 to TRBJ2-5; D possibly uses TRBD1 or TRBD2 (5 bases each). Germline CDR1 and CDR2: SGHVS and FQNEAQ. Trimming shortened V by 3 bases and J by 5 bases, and 10 bases separated the two germline ends. The CDR3 length is 13 residues.